Below, 3 T cell receptor beta chains from the same sample are listed, as sequenced in a study of technical replicates of blood from a few donors. Libraries were prepared by immunoSEQ multiplex PCR; TCRdb keeps only in-frame clonotypes and omits some of them. The repertoire holds 65,000 to 85,000 clones, with roughly 98% as singletons. The sequenced material came from T cells isolated from PBMCs. These receptors were collected from a human donor in good health.

The CDR3 sequence is CASSRQGNNYGYTF. Here the CDR3 DNA reads TGTGCCAGCAGTCGACAGGGAAATAACTATGGCTACACCTTC. The J gene is TRBJ1-2, the V gene TRBV2; 7 bases map to TRBD1. CDR3 length equals 14 residues. V gave up 5 bases and J gave up 1 base; unmatched junction bases: 4. The V gene's germline CDR1 is SNHLY and CDR2 FYNNEI. Together with reference TRBV2 and TRBJ1-2, the CDR3 gives the full variable domain: EPEVTQTPSHQVTQMGQEVILRCVPISNHLYFYWYRQILGQKVEFLVSFYNNEISEKSEIFDDQFSVERPDGSNFTLKIRSTKLEDSAMYFCASSRQGNNYGYTFGSGTRLTVV.

The chain links TRBV6-5 to TRBJ2-1; 9 bases match TRBD2. Germline assignment: CDR1 MNHEY and CDR2 SVGAGI. Trimming removed 4 bases from V and 10 bases from J; junction bases left unmatched: 2. The CDR3 contains 12 residues. The CDR3 spells CASSSSGGEQFF. In DNA form, the CDR3 reads TGTGCCAGCAGTTCGAGCGGGGGGGAGCAGTTCTTC.

The chain is built from TRBV6-1 and TRBJ1-3, with no clear D. The V end lost 6 bases, the J end lost 0 bases, and 12 bases lay between the germline ends. The CDR3 is 15 amino acids. Germline CDR1 reads MNHNS; CDR2 reads SASEGT. The CDR3 DNA is TGTGCCAGCAGCGCGGACGGGAGCTCTGGAAACACCATATATTTT. Its translation: CASSADGSSGNTIYF.